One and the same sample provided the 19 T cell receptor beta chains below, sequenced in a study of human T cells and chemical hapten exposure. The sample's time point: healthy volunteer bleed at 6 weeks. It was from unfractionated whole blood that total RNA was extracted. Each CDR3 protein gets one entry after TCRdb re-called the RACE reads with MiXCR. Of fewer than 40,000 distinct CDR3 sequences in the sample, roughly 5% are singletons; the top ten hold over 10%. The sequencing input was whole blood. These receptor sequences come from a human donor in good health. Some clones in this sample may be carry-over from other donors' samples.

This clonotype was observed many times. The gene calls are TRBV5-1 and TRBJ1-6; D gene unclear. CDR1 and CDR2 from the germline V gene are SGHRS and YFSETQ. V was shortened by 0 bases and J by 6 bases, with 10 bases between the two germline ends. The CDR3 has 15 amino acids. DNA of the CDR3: TGCGCCAGCAGCTTGGAAGGCCACGCTAATTCACCCCTCCACTTT. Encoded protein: CASSLEGHANSPLHF. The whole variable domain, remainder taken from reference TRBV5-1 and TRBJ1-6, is KAGVTQTPRYLIKTRGQQVTLSCSPISGHRSVSWYQQTPGQGLQFLFEYFSETQRNKGNFPGRFSGRQFSNSRSEMNVSTLELGDSALYLCASSLEGHANSPLHFGNGTRLTVT.

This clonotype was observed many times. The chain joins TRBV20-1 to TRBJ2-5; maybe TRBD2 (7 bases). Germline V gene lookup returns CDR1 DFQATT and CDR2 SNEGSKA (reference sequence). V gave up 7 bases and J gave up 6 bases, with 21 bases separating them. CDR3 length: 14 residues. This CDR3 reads CSGRRGGDGKTQYF. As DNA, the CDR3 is TGCAGTGGGAGGAGGGGGGGCGACGGGAAGACCCAGTACTTC.

The CDR3 loop is CASSEGRGNEQFF. Written as DNA, the CDR3 is TGCGCCAGCAGTGAAGGGCGGGGGAATGAGCAGTTCTTC. The gene calls are TRBV5-1 and TRBJ2-1; 7 bases match TRBD2. V was pared by 5 bases and J by 7 bases, with 6 bases of the junction left unmatched. Germline CDR1 is SGHRS and CDR2 is YFSETQ. The CDR3 extends over 13 amino acids.

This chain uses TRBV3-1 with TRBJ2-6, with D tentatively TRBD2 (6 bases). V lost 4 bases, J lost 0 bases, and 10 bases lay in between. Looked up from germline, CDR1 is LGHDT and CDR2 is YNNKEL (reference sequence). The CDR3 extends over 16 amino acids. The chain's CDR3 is CASSPRRGSGANVLTF. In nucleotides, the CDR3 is TGTGCCAGCAGCCCGAGGCGGGGCTCTGGGGCCAACGTCCTGACTTTC.

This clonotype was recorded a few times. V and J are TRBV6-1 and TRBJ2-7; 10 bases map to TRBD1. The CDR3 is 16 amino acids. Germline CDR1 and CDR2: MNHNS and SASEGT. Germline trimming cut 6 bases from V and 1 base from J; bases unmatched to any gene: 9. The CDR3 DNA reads TGTGCCAGCAGAACGGGACAGGGGACCCAATCCTACGAGCAGTACTTC. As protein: CASRTGQGTQSYEQYF.

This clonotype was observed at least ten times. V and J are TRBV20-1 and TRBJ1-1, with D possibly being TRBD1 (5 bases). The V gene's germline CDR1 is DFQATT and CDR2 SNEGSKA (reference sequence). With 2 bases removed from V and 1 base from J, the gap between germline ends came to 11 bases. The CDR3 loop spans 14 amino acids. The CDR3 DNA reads TGCAGTGCTAGATGGCGGCAGGGGAACACTGAAGCTTTCTTT. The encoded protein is CSARWRQGNTEAFF.

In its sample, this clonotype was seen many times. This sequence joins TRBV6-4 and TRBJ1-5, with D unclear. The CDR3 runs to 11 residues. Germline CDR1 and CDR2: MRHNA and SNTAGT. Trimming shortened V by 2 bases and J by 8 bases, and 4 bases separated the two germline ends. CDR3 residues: CASSDGEPQHF. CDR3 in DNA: TGTGCCAGCAGTGACGGGGAGCCCCAGCATTTT.

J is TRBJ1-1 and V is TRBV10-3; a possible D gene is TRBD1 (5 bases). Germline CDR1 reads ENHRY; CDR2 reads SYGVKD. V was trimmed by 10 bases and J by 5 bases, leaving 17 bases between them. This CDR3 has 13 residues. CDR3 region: CASGMAGTTEAFF. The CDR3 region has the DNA TGTGCCAGTGGGATGGCAGGGACTACTGAAGCTTTCTTT.

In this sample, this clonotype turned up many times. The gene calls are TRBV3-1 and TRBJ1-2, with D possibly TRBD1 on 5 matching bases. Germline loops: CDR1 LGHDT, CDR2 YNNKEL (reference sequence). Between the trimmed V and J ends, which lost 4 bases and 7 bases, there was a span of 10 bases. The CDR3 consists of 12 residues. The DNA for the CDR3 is TGTGCCAGCAGCCCCCCAGGGTTTGGCTACACCTTC. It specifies CASSPPGFGYTF.

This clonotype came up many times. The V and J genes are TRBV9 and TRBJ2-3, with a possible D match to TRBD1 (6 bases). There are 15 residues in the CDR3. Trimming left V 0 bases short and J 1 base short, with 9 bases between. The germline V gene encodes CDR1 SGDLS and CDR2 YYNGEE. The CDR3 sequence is CASSVDGQRTDTQYF. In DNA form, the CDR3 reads TGTGCCAGCAGCGTAGACGGACAGCGCACAGATACGCAGTATTTT.

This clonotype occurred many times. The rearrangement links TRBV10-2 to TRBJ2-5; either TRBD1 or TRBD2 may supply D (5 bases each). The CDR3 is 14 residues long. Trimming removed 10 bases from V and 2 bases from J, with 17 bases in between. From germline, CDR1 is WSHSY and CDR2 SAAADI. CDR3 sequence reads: CATRFTGGQETQYF. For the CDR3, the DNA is TGCGCCACCCGCTTCACAGGAGGACAAGAGACCCAGTACTTC.

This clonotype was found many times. CDR3 coding DNA: TGTGCCAGCTCACCAAAAGGGGGGCTTCTGGAGACCCAGTACTTC. It codes for CASSPKGGLLETQYF. The J gene is TRBJ2-5, the V gene TRBV18; either TRBD1 or TRBD2 may supply D (6 bases each). Germline CDR1 is KGHSH and CDR2 is LQKENI. V shed 2 bases and J shed 5 bases, with 15 bases lying between them. The length of the CDR3 is 15 residues.

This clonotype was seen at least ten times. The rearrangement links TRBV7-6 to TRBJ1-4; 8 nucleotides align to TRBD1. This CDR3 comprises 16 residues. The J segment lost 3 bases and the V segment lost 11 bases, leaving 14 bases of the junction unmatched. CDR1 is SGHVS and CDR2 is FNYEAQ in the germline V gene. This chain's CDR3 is CASFDLTGGPNEKLFF. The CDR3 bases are TGTGCCTCTTTCGACCTAACAGGGGGTCCTAATGAAAAACTGTTTTTT.

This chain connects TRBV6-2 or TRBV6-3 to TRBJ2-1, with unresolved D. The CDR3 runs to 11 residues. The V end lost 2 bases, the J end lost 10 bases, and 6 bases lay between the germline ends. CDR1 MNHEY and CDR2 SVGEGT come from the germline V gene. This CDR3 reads CASSYSQEQFF. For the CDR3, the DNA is TGTGCCAGCAGTTACAGTCAGGAGCAGTTCTTC.

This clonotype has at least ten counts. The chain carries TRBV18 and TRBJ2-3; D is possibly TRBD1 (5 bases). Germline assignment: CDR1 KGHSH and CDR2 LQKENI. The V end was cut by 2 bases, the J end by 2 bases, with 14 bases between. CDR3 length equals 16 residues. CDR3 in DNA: TGTGCCAGCTCACCATCGGACAAGGCCTACACAGATACGCAGTATTTT. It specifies CASSPSDKAYTDTQYF.

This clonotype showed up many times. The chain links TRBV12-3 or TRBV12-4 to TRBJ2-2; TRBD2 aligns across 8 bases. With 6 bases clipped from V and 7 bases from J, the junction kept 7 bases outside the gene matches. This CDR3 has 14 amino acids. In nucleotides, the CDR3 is TGTGCCAGCAGAGAAGCGGGGGTGGTCGGGGAGCTGTTTTTT. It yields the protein CASREAGVVGELFF.

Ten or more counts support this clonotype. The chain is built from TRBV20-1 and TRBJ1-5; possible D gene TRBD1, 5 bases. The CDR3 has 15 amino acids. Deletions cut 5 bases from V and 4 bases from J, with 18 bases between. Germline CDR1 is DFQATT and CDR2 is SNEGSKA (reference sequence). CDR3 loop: CSACSGTLRNQPQHF. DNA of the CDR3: TGCAGTGCTTGTTCTGGGACCTTGAGGAATCAGCCCCAGCATTTT.

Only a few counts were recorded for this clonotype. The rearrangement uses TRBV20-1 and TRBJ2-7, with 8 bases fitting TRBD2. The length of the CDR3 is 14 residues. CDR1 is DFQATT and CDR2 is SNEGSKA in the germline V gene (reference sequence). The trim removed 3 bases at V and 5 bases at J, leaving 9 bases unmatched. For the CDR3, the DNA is TGCAGTGCTAGGCTATCGGGGGGGCCCCACGAGCAGTACTTC. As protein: CSARLSGGPHEQYF.

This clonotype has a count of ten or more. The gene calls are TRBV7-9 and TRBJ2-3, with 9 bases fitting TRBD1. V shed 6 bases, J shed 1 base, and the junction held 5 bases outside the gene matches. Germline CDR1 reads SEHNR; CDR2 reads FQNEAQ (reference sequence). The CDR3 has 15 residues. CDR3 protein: CASRQQGARTDTQYF. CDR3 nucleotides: TGTGCCAGCAGACAACAGGGGGCGCGCACAGATACGCAGTATTTT.